The entry below gives a single T cell receptor (beta chain) sequence along with its context. Assay used: immunoSEQ multiplex PCR; TCRdb lists only in-frame clones, some missing. The sample consists of 130,000 to 150,000 clones, 90% to 95% of them appearing once. The data were taken from a study of cytomegalovirus exposure and HLA in healthy donors. The CDR3 is 15 residues long. CDR1 and CDR2 from the germline V gene are LNHDA and SQIVND (reference sequence). Losses at the gene ends were 2 bases for V and 2 bases for J; bases not matched to a gene: 3. The donors were members of the validation cohort comprising over 100 subjects, separate from the roughly 600-subject first cohort.

The specimen sequenced was PBMCs. This receptor was obtained from a young man in good health and CMV-seronegative. This sequence joins TRBV19 and TRBJ1-5, with 7 positions matching TRBD1. The CDR3 loop reads CASSILGTGNQPQHF. The CDR3 coding sequence is TGTGCCAGTAGTATATTGGGGACAGGCAATCAGCCCCAGCATTTT.